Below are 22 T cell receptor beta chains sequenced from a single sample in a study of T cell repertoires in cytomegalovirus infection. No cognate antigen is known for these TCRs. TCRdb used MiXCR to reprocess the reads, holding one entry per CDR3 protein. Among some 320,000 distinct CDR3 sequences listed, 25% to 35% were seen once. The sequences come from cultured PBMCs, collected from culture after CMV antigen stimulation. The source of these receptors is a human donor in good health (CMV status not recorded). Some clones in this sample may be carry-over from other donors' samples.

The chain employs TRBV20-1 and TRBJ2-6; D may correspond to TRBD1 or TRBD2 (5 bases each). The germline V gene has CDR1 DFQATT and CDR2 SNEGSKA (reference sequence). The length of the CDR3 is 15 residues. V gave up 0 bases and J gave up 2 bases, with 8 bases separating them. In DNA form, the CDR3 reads TGCAGTGCTAGAGATTGGGGGACTGGGGCCAACGTCCTGACTTTC. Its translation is CSARDWGTGANVLTF.

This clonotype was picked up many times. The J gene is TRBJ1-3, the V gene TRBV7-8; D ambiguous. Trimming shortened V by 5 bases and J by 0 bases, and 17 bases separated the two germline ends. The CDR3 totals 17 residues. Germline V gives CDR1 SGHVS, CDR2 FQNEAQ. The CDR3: CASSPTRGLNSGNTIYF. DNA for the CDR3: TGTGCCAGCAGCCCAACACGGGGTCTTAACTCTGGAAACACCATATATTTT.

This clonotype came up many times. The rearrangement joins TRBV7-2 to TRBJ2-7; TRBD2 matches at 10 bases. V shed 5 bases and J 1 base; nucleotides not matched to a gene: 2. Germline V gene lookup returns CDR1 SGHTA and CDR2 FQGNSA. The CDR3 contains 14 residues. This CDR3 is CASSPLAGSYEQYF. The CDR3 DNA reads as TGTGCCAGCAGCCCACTAGCGGGGTCCTACGAGCAGTACTTC.

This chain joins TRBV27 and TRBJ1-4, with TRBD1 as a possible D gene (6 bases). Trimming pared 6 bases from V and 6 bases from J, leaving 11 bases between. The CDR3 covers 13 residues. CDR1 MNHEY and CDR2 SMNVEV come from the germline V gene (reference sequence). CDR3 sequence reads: CASRGGLYEKLFF. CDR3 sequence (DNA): TGTGCCAGCAGAGGGGGGCTCTATGAAAAACTGTTTTTT.

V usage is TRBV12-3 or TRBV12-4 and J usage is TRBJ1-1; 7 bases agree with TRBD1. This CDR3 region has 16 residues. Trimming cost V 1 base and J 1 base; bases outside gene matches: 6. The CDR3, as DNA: TGTGCCAGCAGTTTAGACGCAGGGGGTGAGAACACTGAAGCTTTCTTT. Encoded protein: CASSLDAGGENTEAFF.

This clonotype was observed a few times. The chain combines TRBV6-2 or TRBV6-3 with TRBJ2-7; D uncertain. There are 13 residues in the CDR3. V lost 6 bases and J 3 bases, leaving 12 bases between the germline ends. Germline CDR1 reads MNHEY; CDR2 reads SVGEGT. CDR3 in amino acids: CASSQNFLYEQYF. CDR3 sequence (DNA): TGTGCCAGCAGCCAAAATTTCCTCTACGAGCAGTACTTC.

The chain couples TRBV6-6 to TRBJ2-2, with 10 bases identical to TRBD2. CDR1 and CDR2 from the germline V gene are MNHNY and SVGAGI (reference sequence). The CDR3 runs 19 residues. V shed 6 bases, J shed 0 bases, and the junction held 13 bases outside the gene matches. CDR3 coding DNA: TGTGCCAGCAGCCCCCTAACCGGTACTAGCGGGGCGAACACCGGGGAGCTGTTTTTT. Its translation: CASSPLTGTSGANTGELFF.

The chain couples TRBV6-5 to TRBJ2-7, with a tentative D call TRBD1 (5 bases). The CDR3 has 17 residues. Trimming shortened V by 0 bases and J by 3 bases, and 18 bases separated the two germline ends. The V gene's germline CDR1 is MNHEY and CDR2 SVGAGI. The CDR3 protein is CASSYSTGAGDLYEQYF. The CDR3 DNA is TGTGCCAGCAGTTACTCGACTGGGGCAGGAGATCTCTACGAGCAGTACTTC.

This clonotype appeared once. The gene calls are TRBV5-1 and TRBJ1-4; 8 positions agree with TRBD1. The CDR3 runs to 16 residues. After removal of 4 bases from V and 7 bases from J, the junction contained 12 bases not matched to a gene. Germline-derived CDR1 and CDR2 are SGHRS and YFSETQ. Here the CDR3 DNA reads TGCGCCAGCAGCGTACCTACAGGGGGGGAGAGTGAAAAACTGTTTTTT. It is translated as CASSVPTGGESEKLFF.

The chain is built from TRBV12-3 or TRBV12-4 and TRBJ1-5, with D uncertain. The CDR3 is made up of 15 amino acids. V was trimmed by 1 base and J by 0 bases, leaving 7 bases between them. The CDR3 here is CASSLEGISNQPQHF. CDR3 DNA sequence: TGTGCCAGCAGTTTAGAGGGAATTAGCAATCAGCCCCAGCATTTT.

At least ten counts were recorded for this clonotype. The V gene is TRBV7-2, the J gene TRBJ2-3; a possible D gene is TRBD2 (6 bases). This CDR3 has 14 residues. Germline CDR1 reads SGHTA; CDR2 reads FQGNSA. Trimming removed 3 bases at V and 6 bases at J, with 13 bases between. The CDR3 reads CASSFRREGDTQYF. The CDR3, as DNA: TGTGCCAGCAGCTTTAGGCGGGAAGGGGATACGCAGTATTTT.

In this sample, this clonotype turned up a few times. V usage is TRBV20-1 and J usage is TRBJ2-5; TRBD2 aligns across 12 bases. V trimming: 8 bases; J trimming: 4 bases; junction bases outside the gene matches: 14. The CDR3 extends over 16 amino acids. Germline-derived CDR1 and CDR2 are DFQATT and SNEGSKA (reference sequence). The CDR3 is CSSEGLAGGQSETQYF. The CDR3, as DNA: TGCAGTAGCGAGGGGCTAGCGGGAGGGCAGTCAGAGACCCAGTACTTC.

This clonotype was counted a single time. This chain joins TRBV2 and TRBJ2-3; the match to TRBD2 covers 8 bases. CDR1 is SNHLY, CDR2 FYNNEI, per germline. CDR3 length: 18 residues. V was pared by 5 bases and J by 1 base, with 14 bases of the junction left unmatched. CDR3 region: CASSLSQRESFGTDTQYF. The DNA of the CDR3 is TGTGCCAGCAGTCTTTCCCAGCGGGAGTCCTTCGGCACAGATACGCAGTATTTT.

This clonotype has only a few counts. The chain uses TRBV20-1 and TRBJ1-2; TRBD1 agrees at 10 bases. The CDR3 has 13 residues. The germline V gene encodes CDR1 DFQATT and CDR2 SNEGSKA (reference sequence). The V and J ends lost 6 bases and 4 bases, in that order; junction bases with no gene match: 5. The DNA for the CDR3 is TGCAGTGCCGGGACAGGGGTAGGCTATGGCTACACCTTC. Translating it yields CSAGTGVGYGYTF.

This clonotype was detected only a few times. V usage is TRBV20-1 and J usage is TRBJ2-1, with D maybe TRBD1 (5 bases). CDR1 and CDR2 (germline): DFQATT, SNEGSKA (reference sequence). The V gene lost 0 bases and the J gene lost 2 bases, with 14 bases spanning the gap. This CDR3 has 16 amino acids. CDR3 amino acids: CSARDSARVAYNEQFF. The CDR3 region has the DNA TGCAGTGCTAGAGACTCGGCCAGGGTAGCCTACAATGAGCAGTTCTTC.

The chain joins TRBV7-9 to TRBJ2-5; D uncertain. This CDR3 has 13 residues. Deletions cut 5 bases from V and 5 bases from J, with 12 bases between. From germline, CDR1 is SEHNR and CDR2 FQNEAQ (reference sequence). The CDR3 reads CASSPTNGETQYF. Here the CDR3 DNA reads TGTGCCAGCAGCCCGACAAATGGGGAGACCCAGTACTTC.

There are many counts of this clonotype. The CDR3 is CASSLAESVPYNEQFF. CDR3 bases: TGTGCCAGCAGCTTAGCTGAGTCAGTTCCCTACAATGAGCAGTTCTTC. The rearrangement joins TRBV7-6 to TRBJ2-1, with unresolved D. Germline loops: CDR1 SGHVS, CDR2 FNYEAQ. The CDR3 consists of 16 residues. Trimming took off 0 bases at V and 2 bases at J, with 11 bases between the two ends.

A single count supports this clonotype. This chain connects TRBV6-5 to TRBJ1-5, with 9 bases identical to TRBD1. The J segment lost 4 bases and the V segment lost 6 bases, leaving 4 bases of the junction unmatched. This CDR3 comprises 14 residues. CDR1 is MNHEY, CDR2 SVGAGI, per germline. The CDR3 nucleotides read TGTGCCAGCAGCTGGACAGGGGTGAATCAGCCCCAGCATTTT. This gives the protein CASSWTGVNQPQHF.

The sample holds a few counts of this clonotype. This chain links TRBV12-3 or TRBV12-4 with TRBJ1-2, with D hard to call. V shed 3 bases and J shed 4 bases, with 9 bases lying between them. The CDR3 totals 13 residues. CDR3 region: CASSFQEFYGYTF. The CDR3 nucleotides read TGTGCCAGCAGTTTCCAGGAATTCTATGGCTACACCTTC.

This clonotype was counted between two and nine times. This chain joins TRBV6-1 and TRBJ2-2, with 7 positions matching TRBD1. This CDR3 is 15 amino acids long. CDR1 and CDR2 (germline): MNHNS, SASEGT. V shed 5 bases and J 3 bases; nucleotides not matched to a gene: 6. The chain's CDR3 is CASSKQGSDTGELFF. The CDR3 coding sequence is TGTGCCAGCAGTAAACAGGGGTCGGACACCGGGGAGCTGTTTTTT.

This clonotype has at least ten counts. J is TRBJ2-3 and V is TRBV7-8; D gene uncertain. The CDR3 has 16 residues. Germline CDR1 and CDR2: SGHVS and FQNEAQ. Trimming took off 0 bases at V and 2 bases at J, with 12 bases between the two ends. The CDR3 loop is CASSLAALRSTDTQYF. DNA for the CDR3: TGTGCCAGCAGCTTAGCCGCCCTGCGGTCCACAGATACGCAGTATTTT.

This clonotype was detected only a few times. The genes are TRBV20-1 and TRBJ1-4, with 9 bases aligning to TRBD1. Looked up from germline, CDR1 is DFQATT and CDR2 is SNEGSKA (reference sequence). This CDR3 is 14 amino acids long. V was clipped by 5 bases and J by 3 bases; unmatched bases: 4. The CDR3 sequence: CSASQGAANEKLFF. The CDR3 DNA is TGCAGTGCTTCACAGGGGGCGGCTAATGAAAAACTGTTTTTT.